A selection of T cell receptor beta chains follows, all from one sample in a study of T cell responses to AZD1222 COVID-19 vaccine. The table came from immunoSEQ multiplex PCR; TCRdb's copy has only in-frame clones and leaves some out. The table lists approximately 90,000 clones, less than 90% of them singletons. This specimen was peripheral blood, taken on day 0 of AZD1222 vaccination. Receptors originate from an adult in good health. CDR3s include the opening cysteine and the closing phenylalanine or tryptophan. The D gene is left open where the match is weak. The size entry is marked missing in some rows and otherwise reads once, few, many or a size class.

j_call d_call v_call clone_size cdr3_aa cdr3_nt
TRBJ2-5 NA TRBV20-1 NA CSAGRGETQYF TGCAGTGCTGGCAGGGGTGAGACCCAGTACTTC
TRBJ1-1 NA TRBV7-2 NA CASSLSGTGNTEAFF TGTGCCAGCAGCTTATCGGGTACGGGGAACACTGAAGCTTTCTTT
TRBJ1-1 TRBD1 TRBV4-1 NA CASSHPAGQGGANTEAFF TGCGCCAGCAGCCACCCAGCCGGCCAGGGGGGGGCCAACACTGAAGCTTTCTTT
TRBJ2-1 TRBD2 TRBV7-2 NA CASSLVGSGTSNEQFF TGTGCCAGCAGCTTAGTGGGTAGCGGGACCTCCAATGAGCAGTTCTTC
TRBJ2-2 TRBD1 TRBV5-4 NA CASSLPGQGDGELFF TGTGCCAGCAGCCTACCGGGACAGGGAGACGGGGAGCTGTTTTTT
TRBJ2-1 TRBD2 TRBV24-1 NA CATSDSLAGGRYNEQFF TGTGCCACCAGTGACTCCCTGGCGGGAGGGCGGTACAATGAGCAGTTCTTC
TRBJ2-5 NA TRBV19 NA CASRSRQGLQETQYF TGTGCCAGCAGGTCGAGGCAGGGTCTCCAAGAGACCCAGTACTTC
TRBJ2-7 NA TRBV7-3 NA CASSLIGQNLPYEQYF TGTGCCAGCAGCTTAATCGGGCAGAACCTACCCTACGAGCAGTACTTC
TRBJ1-5 NA TRBV4-1 NA CASSPLSGFNQPQHF TGCGCCAGCAGCCCCCTTAGCGGGTTCAATCAGCCCCAGCATTTT
TRBJ1-1 NA TRBV19 NA CASRNMGITEAFF TGTGCCAGTAGGAACATGGGGATCACTGAAGCTTTCTTT
TRBJ2-2 TRBD2 TRBV7-8 NA CASSLVGSGILTGELFF TGTGCCAGCAGCTTAGTTGGTAGCGGGATACTCACCGGGGAGCTGTTTTTT
TRBJ2-3 NA TRBV6-5 NA CASSYGGSSTDTQYF TGTGCCAGCTCCTACGGGGGATCTAGCACAGATACGCAGTATTTT
TRBJ2-1 TRBD2 TRBV7-2 NA CASRGSGGSSYNEQFF TGTGCCAGCAGAGGTAGCGGGGGAAGCTCCTACAATGAGCAGTTCTTC
TRBJ1-1 NA TRBV28 few CASIGGGPPNTEAFF TGTGCCAGCATCGGGGGGGGCCCCCCGAACACTGAAGCTTTCTTT
TRBJ1-5 TRBD1 TRBV18 NA CASSPDRSNQPQHF TGTGCCAGCTCACCGGACAGGAGCAATCAGCCCCAGCATTTT
TRBJ2-2 TRBD1 TRBV2 few CASRDRLNTGELFF TGTGCCAGCAGGGACAGGTTGAACACCGGGGAGCTGTTTTTT
TRBJ1-1 TRBD1 TRBV7-3 NA CASGQGSIRTEAFF TGTGCCAGCGGACAGGGGTCTATTCGCACTGAAGCTTTCTTT
TRBJ2-1 TRBD2 TRBV9 NA CASSVARSGGPYNEQFF TGTGCCAGCAGCGTAGCTCGAAGCGGGGGGCCCTACAATGAGCAGTTCTTC
TRBJ1-5 NA TRBV19 NA CASSLPNQPQHF TGTGCCAGTAGTTTGCCCAATCAGCCCCAGCATTTT
TRBJ2-7 TRBD1 TRBV5-6 NA CASSVGTGAYEQYF TGTGCCAGCAGCGTAGGGACAGGAGCCTACGAGCAGTACTTC
TRBJ2-3 TRBD2 TRBV27 NA CASSFTVTSGRRTDTQYF TGTGCCAGCAGTTTTACCGTCACTAGCGGGAGGCGCACAGATACGCAGTATTTT
TRBJ1-1 TRBD1 TRBV18 once CASSPAGTVNTEAFF TGTGCCAGCTCACCGGCCGGGACAGTGAACACTGAAGCTTTCTTT
TRBJ1-1 NA TRBV29-1 NA CSVEGPGGIGTEAFF TGCAGCGTTGAAGGGCCCGGGGGGATTGGCACTGAAGCTTTCTTT
TRBJ1-6 NA TRBV6-5 NA CASSPGTDNSPLHF TGTGCCAGCAGTCCAGGGACGGATAATTCACCCCTCCACTTT
TRBJ1-4 TRBD1 TRBV5-1 NA CASSWGQGRLTTNEKLFF TGCGCCAGCAGCTGGGGACAGGGTCGTTTGACCACTAATGAAAAACTGTTTTTT
TRBJ2-7 TRBD2 TRBV10-2 once CASKLETSGYYEQYF TGCGCCAGCAAGTTGGAGACTAGCGGATACTACGAGCAGTACTTC